The clone carrying this T cell receptor beta chain was detected a few times. Its antigen remains unknown. The CDR3 runs 12 residues. The germline V gene encodes CDR1 SNHLY and CDR2 FYNNEI. V shed 7 bases and J shed 0 bases, with 7 bases lying between them. This specimen comes from a study of T cell responses to AZD1222 COVID-19 vaccine. Study-wide findings and caveats: Spike-wide coverage was observed for vaccine-associated CD4 TCRs, with dominant responses at 160-218 and 743-854.

Here immunoSEQ multiplex PCR was the method, and the copy in TCRdb shows in-frame clones only, minus some. The sample has 80,000 to 100,000 clones, around 85% seen once. The gene calls are TRBV2 and TRBJ2-7, with D unclear. The specimen comprised peripheral blood, sampled on day 0 of AZD1222 vaccination. The clonotype originates from an adult in good health. Here the CDR3 reads CASTPSSYEQYF. The CDR3 DNA sequence: TGTGCCAGCACGCCGAGCTCCTACGAGCAGTACTTC.